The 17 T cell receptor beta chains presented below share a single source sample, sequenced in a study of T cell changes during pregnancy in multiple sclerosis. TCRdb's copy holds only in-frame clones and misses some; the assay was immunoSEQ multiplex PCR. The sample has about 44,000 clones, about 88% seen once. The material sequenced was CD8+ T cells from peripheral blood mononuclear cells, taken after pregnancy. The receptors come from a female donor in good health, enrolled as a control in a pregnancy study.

As DNA, the CDR3 is TGTGCCAGTAGTACTTTAATGGCCTTCACCATGAACACTGAAGCTTTCTTT. Encoded protein: CASSTLMAFTMNTEAFF. The rearrangement links TRBV19 to TRBJ1-1, with D uncertain. The CDR3 loop spans 17 amino acids. V lost 4 bases and J lost 0, with 18 bases in between. The germline V gene has CDR1 LNHDA and CDR2 SQIVND (reference sequence).

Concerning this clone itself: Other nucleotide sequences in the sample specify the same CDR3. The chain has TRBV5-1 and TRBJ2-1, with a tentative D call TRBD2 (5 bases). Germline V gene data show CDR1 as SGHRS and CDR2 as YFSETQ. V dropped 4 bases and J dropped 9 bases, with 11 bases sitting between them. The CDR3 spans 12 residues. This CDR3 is CASSTSGGEQFF. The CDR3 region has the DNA TGCGCCAGCAGCACCTCAGGAGGTGAGCAGTTCTTC.

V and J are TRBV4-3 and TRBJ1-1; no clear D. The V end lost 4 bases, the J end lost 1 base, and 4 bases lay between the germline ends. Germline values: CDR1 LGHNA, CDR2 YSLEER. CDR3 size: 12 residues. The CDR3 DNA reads TGCGCCAGCAGCCTCGGGAACACTGAAGCTTTCTTT. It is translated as CASSLGNTEAFF.

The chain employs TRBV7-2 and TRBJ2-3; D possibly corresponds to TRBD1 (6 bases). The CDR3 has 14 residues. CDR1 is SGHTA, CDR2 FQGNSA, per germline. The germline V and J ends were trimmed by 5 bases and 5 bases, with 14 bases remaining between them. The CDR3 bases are TGTGCCAGCAGCACTACAACAGGGCTAGATACGCAGTATTTT. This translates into CASSTTTGLDTQYF.

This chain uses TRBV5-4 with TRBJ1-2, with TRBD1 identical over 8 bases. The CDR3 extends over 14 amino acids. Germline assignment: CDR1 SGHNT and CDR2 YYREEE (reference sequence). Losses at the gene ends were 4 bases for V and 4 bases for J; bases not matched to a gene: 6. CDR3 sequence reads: CASSDPTGVYGYTF. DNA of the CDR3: TGTGCCAGCAGCGACCCGACAGGGGTCTATGGCTACACCTTC.

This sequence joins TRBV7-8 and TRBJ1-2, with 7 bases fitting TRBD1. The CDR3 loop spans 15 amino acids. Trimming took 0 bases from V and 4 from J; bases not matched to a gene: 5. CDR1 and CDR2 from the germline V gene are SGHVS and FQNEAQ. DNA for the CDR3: TGTGCCAGCAGCTTAGCCGTGACAGGGCTCTATGGCTACACCTTC. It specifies CASSLAVTGLYGYTF.

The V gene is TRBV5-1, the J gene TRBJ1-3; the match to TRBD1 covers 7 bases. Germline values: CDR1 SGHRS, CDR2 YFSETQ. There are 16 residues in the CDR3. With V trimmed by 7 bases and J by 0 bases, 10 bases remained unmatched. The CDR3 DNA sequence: TGCGCCAGCGGACGAGGGGGCTCCGACTCTGGAAACACCATATATTTT. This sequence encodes CASGRGGSDSGNTIYF.

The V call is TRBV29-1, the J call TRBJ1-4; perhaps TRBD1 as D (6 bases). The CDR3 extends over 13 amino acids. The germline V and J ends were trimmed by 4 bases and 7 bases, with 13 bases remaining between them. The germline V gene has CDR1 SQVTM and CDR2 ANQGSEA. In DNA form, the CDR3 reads TGCAGCGTTGTTGGAGGGGGGGCTGAAAAACTGTTTTTT. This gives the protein CSVVGGGAEKLFF.

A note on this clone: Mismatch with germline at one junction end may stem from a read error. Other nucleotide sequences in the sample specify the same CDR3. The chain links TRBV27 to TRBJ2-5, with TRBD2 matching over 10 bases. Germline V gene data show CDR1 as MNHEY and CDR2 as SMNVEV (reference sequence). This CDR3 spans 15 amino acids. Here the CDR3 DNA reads TGCGCCAGCTCGACCGGGACTAGCGAGCTCGAGACCCAGTACTTC. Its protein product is CASSTGTSELETQYF.

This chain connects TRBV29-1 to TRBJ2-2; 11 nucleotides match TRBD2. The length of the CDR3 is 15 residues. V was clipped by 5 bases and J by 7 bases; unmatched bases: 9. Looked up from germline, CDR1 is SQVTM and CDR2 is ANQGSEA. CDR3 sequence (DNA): TGCAGCGTTCCCCTAGCGGGGGGAGGGAGCGGGGAGCTGTTTTTT. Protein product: CSVPLAGGGSGELFF.

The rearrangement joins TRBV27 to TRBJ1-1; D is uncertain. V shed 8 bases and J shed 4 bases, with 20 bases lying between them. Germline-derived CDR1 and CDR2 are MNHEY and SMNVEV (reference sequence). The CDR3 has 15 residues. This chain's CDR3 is CASSVAGGGSTEAFF. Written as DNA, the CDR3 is TGTGCCAGCTCAGTAGCGGGCGGAGGGAGCACTGAAGCTTTCTTT.

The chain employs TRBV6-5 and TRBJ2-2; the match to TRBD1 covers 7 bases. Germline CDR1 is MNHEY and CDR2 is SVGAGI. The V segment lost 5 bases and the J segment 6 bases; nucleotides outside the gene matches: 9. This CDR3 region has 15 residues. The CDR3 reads CASSPDRVMAGELFF. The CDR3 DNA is TGTGCCAGCAGTCCCGACAGGGTCATGGCCGGGGAGCTGTTTTTT.

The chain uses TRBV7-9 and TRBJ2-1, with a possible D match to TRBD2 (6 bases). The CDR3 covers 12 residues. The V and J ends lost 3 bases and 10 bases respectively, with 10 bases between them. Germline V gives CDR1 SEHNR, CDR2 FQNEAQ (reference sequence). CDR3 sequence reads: CASSLTRGEQFF. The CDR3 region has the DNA TGTGCCAGCAGCTTGACTAGGGGCGAGCAGTTCTTC.

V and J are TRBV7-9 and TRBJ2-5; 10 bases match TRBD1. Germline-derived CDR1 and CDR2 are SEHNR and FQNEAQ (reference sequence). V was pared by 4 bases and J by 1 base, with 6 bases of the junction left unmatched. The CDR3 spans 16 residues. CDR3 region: CASSSPGTGVQETQYF. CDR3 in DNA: TGTGCCAGCAGCTCCCCCGGGACAGGGGTCCAAGAGACCCAGTACTTC.

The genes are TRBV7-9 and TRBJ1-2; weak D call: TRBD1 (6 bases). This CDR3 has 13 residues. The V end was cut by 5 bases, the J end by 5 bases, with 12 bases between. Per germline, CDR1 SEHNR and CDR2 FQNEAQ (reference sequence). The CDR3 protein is CASSGQRPYGYTF. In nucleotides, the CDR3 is TGTGCCAGCAGCGGACAGAGACCTTATGGCTACACCTTC.

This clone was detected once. CDR3 sequence: CASSPTGSGANVLTF. CDR3 nucleotides: TGTGCCAGCAGCCCCACAGGGTCTGGGGCCAACGTCCTGACTTTC. The chain links TRBV6-5 to TRBJ2-6; tentative D call: TRBD1 (6 bases). The V end was cut by 6 bases, the J end by 1 base, with 10 bases between. CDR3 length equals 15 residues. Looked up from germline, CDR1 is MNHEY and CDR2 is SVGAGI.

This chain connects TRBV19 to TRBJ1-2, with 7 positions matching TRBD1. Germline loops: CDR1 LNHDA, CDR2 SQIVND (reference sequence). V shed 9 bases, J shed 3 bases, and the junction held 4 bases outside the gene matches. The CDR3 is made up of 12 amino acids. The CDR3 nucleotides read TGTGCCAGCCGACAGGGTGACTATGGCTACACCTTC. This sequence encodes CASRQGDYGYTF.